The clone carrying this T cell receptor beta chain was counted once. Its antigen is as yet unknown. Memory T cells were CD45RO+, naive were CD45RA+, sorted by FACS. The source of the sample is a study of regulatory dendritic cells for organ transplantation. Notes on the study in general: Naive CD4+ and CD8+ repertoires were highly diverse; memory CD8+ was most oligoclonal. The authors noted considerable between-person heterogeneity in alloreactive memory CD8+ cells.

Looked up from germline, CDR1 is LGHNT and CDR2 is FRNRAP. This CDR3 region has 18 residues. Trimming at V came to 1 base and at J to 8 bases, leaving 11 bases not matched to a gene. Profiled with immunoSEQ multiplex PCR; TCRdb holds only in-frame clones, not every one. The table shows roughly 34,000 clones, with about 88% occurring only once. The chain has TRBV12-5 and TRBJ1-4; 12 bases align to TRBD1. The sequenced sample was naive CD4+ T cells from blood. Described subset: CD45RA+ naive T cells. This clonotype was obtained from a human donor in good health. The CDR3 bases are TGTGCTAGTGGTTTGGAGCCGGGACAGGGGGCGCGGAGGGAAAAACTGTTTTTT. Its translation: CASGLEPGQGARREKLFF.